This T cell receptor (beta chain) is drawn from a study of blood T cell repertoires in COVID-19. This clone has just one count. Per the germline V gene, CDR1 is MDHEN and CDR2 is SYDVKM. The CDR3 contains 15 residues. V lost 1 base to trimming and J lost 4 bases, with 11 bases between them. This table comes from immunoSEQ multiplex PCR, and its TCRdb copy is limited to in-frame clones, with some not included. This sample carries roughly 380,000 clones, roughly 86% of them seen once, and the ten largest clones take more than 0.95%. The chain recombines TRBV28 with TRBJ1-5; D remains unclear. Sequenced: peripheral blood. The receptor was derived from a human donor with acute or convalescent COVID-19. The donor label of this sample is uncertain. This CDR3 is CASSLFGGPNQPQHF. CDR3 sequence (DNA): TGTGCCAGCAGTTTATTTGGCGGTCCAAATCAGCCCCAGCATTTT.